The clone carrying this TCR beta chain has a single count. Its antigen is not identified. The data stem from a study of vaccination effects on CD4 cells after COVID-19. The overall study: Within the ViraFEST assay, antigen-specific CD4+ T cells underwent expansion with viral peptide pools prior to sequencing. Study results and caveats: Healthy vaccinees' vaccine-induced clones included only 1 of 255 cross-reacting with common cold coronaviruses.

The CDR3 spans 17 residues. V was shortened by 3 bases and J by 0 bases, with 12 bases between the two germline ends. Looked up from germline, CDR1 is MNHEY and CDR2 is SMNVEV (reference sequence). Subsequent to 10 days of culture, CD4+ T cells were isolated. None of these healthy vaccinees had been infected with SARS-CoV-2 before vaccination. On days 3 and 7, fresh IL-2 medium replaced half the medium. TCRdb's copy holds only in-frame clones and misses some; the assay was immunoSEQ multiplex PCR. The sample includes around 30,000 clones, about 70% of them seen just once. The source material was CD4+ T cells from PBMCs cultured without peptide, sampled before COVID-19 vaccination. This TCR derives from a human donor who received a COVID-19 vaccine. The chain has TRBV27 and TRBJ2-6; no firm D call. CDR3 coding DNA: TGTGCCAGCAGTTTCCGTGTGATGGCCTCTGGGGCCAACGTCCTGACTTTC. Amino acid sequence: CASSFRVMASGANVLTF.